A single sample gave rise to the 2 T cell receptor beta chains below, sequenced in a study of OX40 agonist ivuxolimab in advanced cancers. Sequencing used immunoSEQ multiplex PCR; TCRdb keeps in-frame clones, though not all of them. The table lists around 63,000 clones, 80% to 95% of them singletons. This sample comprised CD4+ or CD8+ T cells sorted from blood, obtained in a trial of the OX40 agonist ivuxolimab. The source of these receptors is an adult with an advanced solid tumor such as melanoma, head and neck, liver or kidney cancer.

This chain links TRBV29-1 with TRBJ2-1; D may be TRBD1 (5 bases). The CDR3 has 13 residues. V lost 5 bases, J lost 4 bases, and 12 bases lay in between. Per germline, CDR1 SQVTM and CDR2 ANQGSEA. CDR3 in amino acids: CSVPQTDYNEQFF. The CDR3 DNA sequence: TGCAGCGTTCCCCAGACAGATTACAATGAGCAGTTCTTC.

In this sample, this clone turned up a few times. The rearrangement uses TRBV27 and TRBJ2-7; D possibly corresponds to TRBD2 (5 bases). Deletions cut 5 bases from V and 5 bases from J, with 19 bases between. Germline CDR1 MNHEY, CDR2 SMNVEV (reference sequence). The CDR3 consists of 15 residues. CDR3 DNA sequence: TGTGCCAGCAGTGACATAGGACTCCGATCGAACGAGCAGTACTTC. Its protein is CASSDIGLRSNEQYF.